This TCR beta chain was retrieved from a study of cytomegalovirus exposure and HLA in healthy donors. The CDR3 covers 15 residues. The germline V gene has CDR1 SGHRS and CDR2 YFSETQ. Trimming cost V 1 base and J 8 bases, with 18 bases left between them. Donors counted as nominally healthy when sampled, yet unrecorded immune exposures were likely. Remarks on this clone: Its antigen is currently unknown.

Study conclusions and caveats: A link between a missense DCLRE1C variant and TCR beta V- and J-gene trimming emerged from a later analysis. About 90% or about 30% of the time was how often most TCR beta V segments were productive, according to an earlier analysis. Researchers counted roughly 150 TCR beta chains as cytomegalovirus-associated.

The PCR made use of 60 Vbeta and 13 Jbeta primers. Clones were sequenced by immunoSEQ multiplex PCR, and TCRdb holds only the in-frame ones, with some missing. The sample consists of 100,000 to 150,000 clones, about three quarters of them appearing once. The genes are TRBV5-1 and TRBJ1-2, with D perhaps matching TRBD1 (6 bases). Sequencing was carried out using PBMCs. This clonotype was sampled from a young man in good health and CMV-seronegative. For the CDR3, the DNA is TGCGCCAGCAGCTTGTTCATCGGGGGGGCTTTCGGCTACACCTTC. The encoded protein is CASSLFIGGAFGYTF. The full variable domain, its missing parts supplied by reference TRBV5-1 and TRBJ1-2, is KAGVTQTPRYLIKTRGQQVTLSCSPISGHRSVSWYQQTPGQGLQFLFEYFSETQRNKGNFPGRFSGRQFSNSRSEMNVSTLELGDSALYLCASSLFIGGAFGYTFGSGTRLTVV.